The rows below give T cell receptor beta chains drawn from one sample of a study of naive and memory T cell subsets. TCRdb ran MiXCR on the UMI-ligation and nested PCR reads and lists one entry per CDR3 protein. The repertoire holds roughly 83,000 distinct CDR3 sequences, with 11% as singletons. The sample consisted of naive CD4+ T cells from blood. The source of these receptors is a human donor in good health. CDR3s include the opening cysteine and the closing phenylalanine or tryptophan. The order of the fields is clone size, D gene, V gene, J gene, CDR3 DNA, CDR3 protein. The D gene is left open where the match is weak. Some rows mark clone size as missing; the rest say once, few, many or name a class of expanded clone.

clone size: NA
D gene: NA
V gene: TRBV2
J gene: TRBJ1-1
CDR3 DNA: TGTGCCAGCAGTGGGAGGGGAGGCGGAACTGAAGCTTTCTTT
CDR3 protein: CASSGRGGGTEAFF

clone size: few
D gene: NA
V gene: TRBV19
J gene: TRBJ2-1
CDR3 DNA: TGTGCCAGTAGTTCCACTCGACAGGGACTCTCCTACAATGAGCAGTTCTTC
CDR3 protein: CASSSTRQGLSYNEQFF

clone size: few
D gene: TRBD2
V gene: TRBV7-3
J gene: TRBJ2-1
CDR3 DNA: TGTGCCAGCAGCCAAGCGGGGGGGACCAATGAGCAGTTCTTC
CDR3 protein: CASSQAGGTNEQFF

clone size: NA
D gene: NA
V gene: TRBV12-3/TRBV12-4
J gene: TRBJ1-1
CDR3 DNA: TGTGCCAGCAGTCCAAAATGGGGGGTCGCTGAAGCTTTCTTT
CDR3 protein: CASSPKWGVAEAFF

clone size: NA
D gene: NA
V gene: TRBV30
J gene: TRBJ2-2
CDR3 DNA: TGTGCCTGGTGTGAGTCTAGCGTCGGGGAGCTGTTTTTT
CDR3 protein: CAWCESSVGELFF

clone size: once
D gene: NA
V gene: TRBV7-9
J gene: TRBJ2-5
CDR3 DNA: TGTGCCAGCAGCAAAAAACAGGAACAAGAGACCCAGTACTTC
CDR3 protein: CASSKKQEQETQYF

clone size: NA
D gene: NA
V gene: TRBV18
J gene: TRBJ1-3
CDR3 DNA: TGTGCCAGCTCACCACTCGTCACACAAGGGGGAAACACCATATATTTT
CDR3 protein: CASSPLVTQGGNTIYF

clone size: NA
D gene: NA
V gene: TRBV6-2/TRBV6-3
J gene: TRBJ1-5
CDR3 DNA: TGTGCCAGCAGTTACGAGTGGCGTCAGCCCCAGCATTTT
CDR3 protein: CASSYEWRQPQHF

clone size: NA
D gene: TRBD2
V gene: TRBV20-1
J gene: TRBJ2-3
CDR3 DNA: TGCAGTGCTCCACATAGCGGGAGTAGGACAGATACGCAGTATTTT
CDR3 protein: CSAPHSGSRTDTQYF

clone size: many
D gene: TRBD2
V gene: TRBV4-2
J gene: TRBJ2-5
CDR3 DNA: TGTGCCAGCAGCCAAGTTGGTAGCGGGGGTCGCCAAGAGACCCAGTACTTC
CDR3 protein: CASSQVGSGGRQETQYF

clone size: few
D gene: TRBD1
V gene: TRBV20-1
J gene: TRBJ1-5
CDR3 DNA: TGCAGTGCTTCAGACAGGGGGTTGGGTAGCAATCAGCCCCAGCATTTT
CDR3 protein: CSASDRGLGSNQPQHF

clone size: NA
D gene: NA
V gene: TRBV21-1
J gene: TRBJ2-3
CDR3 DNA: TGTGCCAGCAGAAGCCCAGATACGCAGTATTTT
CDR3 protein: CASRSPDTQYF

clone size: NA
D gene: NA
V gene: TRBV6-2/TRBV6-3
J gene: TRBJ2-3
CDR3 DNA: TGTGCCAGCAGTTACGCAGGACTGTTTGATACGCAGTATTTT
CDR3 protein: CASSYAGLFDTQYF

clone size: many
D gene: NA
V gene: TRBV20-1
J gene: TRBJ1-2
CDR3 DNA: TGCAGTGCTAACCGCGAGGCTGTGATTGATGGCTACACCTTC
CDR3 protein: CSANREAVIDGYTF

clone size: many
D gene: TRBD2
V gene: TRBV4-3
J gene: TRBJ2-7
CDR3 DNA: TGCGCCAGCACTGACCGTCGGGCGGGAGGATTGGAGCAGTACTTC
CDR3 protein: CASTDRRAGGLEQYF

clone size: NA
D gene: NA
V gene: TRBV6-2/TRBV6-3
J gene: TRBJ2-3
CDR3 DNA: TGTGCCAGCAGCGAATCTATCGATACGCAGTATTTT
CDR3 protein: CASSESIDTQYF